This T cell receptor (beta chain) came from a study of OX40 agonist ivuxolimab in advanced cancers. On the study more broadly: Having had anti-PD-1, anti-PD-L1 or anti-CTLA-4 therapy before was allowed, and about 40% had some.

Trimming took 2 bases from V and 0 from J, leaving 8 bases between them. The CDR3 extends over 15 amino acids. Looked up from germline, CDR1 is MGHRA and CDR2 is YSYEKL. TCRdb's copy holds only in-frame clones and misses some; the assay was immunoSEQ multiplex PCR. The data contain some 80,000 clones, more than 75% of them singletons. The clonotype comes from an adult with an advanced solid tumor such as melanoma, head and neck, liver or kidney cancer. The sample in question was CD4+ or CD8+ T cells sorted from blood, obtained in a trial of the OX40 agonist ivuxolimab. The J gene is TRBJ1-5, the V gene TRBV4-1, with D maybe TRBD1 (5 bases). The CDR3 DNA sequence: TGCGCCAGCAGCCAATGGGGGAATAGCAATCAGCCCCAGCATTTT. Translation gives CASSQWGNSNQPQHF.